The 27 T cell receptor beta chains below all came from one sample that was sequenced in a study of T cell responses to AZD1222 COVID-19 vaccine. The table came from immunoSEQ multiplex PCR; TCRdb's copy has only in-frame clones and leaves some out. The profile covers about 110,000 clones, with about 86% appearing a single time and 3% to 3.5% taken by the ten largest. Sequenced material: peripheral blood, taken on day 0 of AZD1222 vaccination. The source is an adult in good health.

V usage is TRBV6-2 or TRBV6-3 and J usage is TRBJ1-1, with D uncertain. Germline CDR1 MNHEY, CDR2 SVGEGT. Trimming removed 0 bases at V and 6 bases at J, with 8 bases between. The CDR3 sequence is 13 residues long. The chain's CDR3 is CASSYSIGAEAFF. The CDR3 DNA follows: TGTGCCAGCAGTTACTCGATCGGGGCTGAAGCTTTCTTT.

V and J are TRBV30 and TRBJ1-1; D is perhaps TRBD1 (6 bases). V was pared by 5 bases and J by 3 bases, with 10 bases between. The CDR3 sequence is 12 residues long. Germline V gene sequence: CDR1 GTSNPN, CDR2 SVGIG (reference sequence). The CDR3 protein is CAWGRTDTEAFF. The CDR3 DNA sequence: TGTGCCTGGGGCCGGACAGACACTGAAGCTTTCTTT.

This rearrangement joins TRBV18 to TRBJ2-5; D gene unclear. CDR1 is KGHSH and CDR2 is LQKENI in the germline V gene. Trimming stripped 1 base from V and 4 bases from J, with 10 bases between. The CDR3 is 14 residues long. The CDR3 DNA is TGTGCCAGCTCACCACAGGGCTTGGGAGAGACCCAGTACTTC. Translation: CASSPQGLGETQYF.

This sequence joins TRBV15 and TRBJ1-6; D is ambiguous. CDR3 length: 15 residues. Germline V gene data show CDR1 as LNHNV and CDR2 as YYDKDF (reference sequence). V lost 0 bases and J lost 7, with 10 bases in between. CDR3 bases: TGTGCCACCAGCAGAGATGGACGGCCCAATTCACCCCTCCACTTT. Its translation is CATSRDGRPNSPLHF.

This clone came up once. For the CDR3, the DNA is TGTGCCAGCAGCTTATGGGGTTACAATGAGCAGTTCTTC. Its protein is CASSLWGYNEQFF. The chain combines TRBV7-9 with TRBJ2-1; D gene unclear. Germline assignment: CDR1 SEHNR and CDR2 FQNEAQ (reference sequence). Trimming shortened V by 2 bases and J by 4 bases, and 6 bases separated the two germline ends. The CDR3 length is 13 residues.

The chain employs TRBV5-6 and TRBJ1-3, with D maybe TRBD1 (5 bases). Trimming stripped 0 bases from V and 0 bases from J, with 13 bases between. CDR1 is SGHDT and CDR2 is YYEEEE in the germline V gene. The CDR3 extends over 17 amino acids. Here the CDR3 DNA reads TGTGCCAGCAGCTTGGATTGGCAGGGTCCCTCTGGAAACACCATATATTTT. It codes for CASSLDWQGPSGNTIYF.

The chain has TRBV9 and TRBJ2-6, with a tentative D call TRBD2 (5 bases). The V end was cut by 3 bases, the J end by 1 base, with 11 bases between. Per the germline V gene, CDR1 is SGDLS and CDR2 is YYNGEE. The CDR3 consists of 16 residues. Written as DNA, the CDR3 is TGTGCCAGCAGCGGAAACGAGGGTTCTGGGGCCAACGTCCTGACTTTC. Translation gives CASSGNEGSGANVLTF.

The chain joins TRBV6-5 to TRBJ2-5; TRBD2 might be the D (5 bases). There are 13 residues in the CDR3. The ends were cut back, 8 bases at V and 3 bases at J, with 13 bases in the middle. The V gene's germline CDR1 is MNHEY and CDR2 SVGAGI. This CDR3 is CASSNPGKETQYF. The CDR3 nucleotides are TGTGCCAGCTCGAACCCGGGGAAAGAGACCCAGTACTTC.

The V gene is TRBV7-2, the J gene TRBJ1-5; D gene unclear. The V gene lost 5 bases and the J gene lost 1 base, with 9 bases spanning the gap. Germline lookup yields CDR1 SGHTA and CDR2 FQGNSA. The CDR3 consists of 14 residues. CDR3 bases: TGTGCCAGCAGCCTGGGGATGAGCAATCAGCCCCAGCATTTT. Translated, it gives CASSLGMSNQPQHF. The entire variable domain, with the rest obtained from reference TRBV7-2 and TRBJ1-5, is as follows: GAGVSQSPSNKVTEKGKDVELRCDPISGHTALYWYRQSLGQGLEFLIYFQGNSAPDKSGLPSDRFSAERTGGSVSTLTIQRTQQEDSAVYLCASSLGMSNQPQHFGDGTRLSIL.

The chain couples TRBV5-4 to TRBJ2-3; 8 bases match TRBD2. This CDR3 is built from 17 residues. Germline V gene lookup returns CDR1 SGHNT and CDR2 YYREEE (reference sequence). After removal of 0 bases from V and 5 bases from J, the junction contained 11 bases not matched to a gene. The CDR3: CASSLALVGLGGDTQYF. The CDR3 bases are TGTGCCAGCAGCTTGGCTCTGGTGGGACTAGGGGGAGATACGCAGTATTTT.

This clone appeared a single time. The chain combines TRBV16 with TRBJ1-5; 9 nucleotides line up with TRBD1. The germline V gene encodes CDR1 KGHSY and CDR2 FQNENV. The length of the CDR3 is 16 residues. After removal of 1 base from V and 4 bases from J, the junction contained 5 bases not matched to a gene. Written as DNA, the CDR3 is TGTGCCAGCAGCCAATATAGGGACAGGGCTAATCAGCCCCAGCATTTT. Encoded protein: CASSQYRDRANQPQHF.

The table lists this clone with a count of one. The gene calls are TRBV28 and TRBJ2-1, with D maybe TRBD2 (6 bases). The V gene lost 2 bases and the J gene lost 4 bases, with 9 bases spanning the gap. Germline CDR1 MDHEN, CDR2 SYDVKM. The CDR3 spans 14 residues. The CDR3 sequence is CASSLAGTYNEQFF. CDR3 nucleotide sequence: TGTGCCAGCAGTTTAGCAGGGACTTACAATGAGCAGTTCTTC.

The gene calls are TRBV5-1 and TRBJ2-5; D might be TRBD1 (6 bases). The CDR3 spans 15 residues. The V gene's germline CDR1 is SGHRS and CDR2 YFSETQ. V was shortened by 4 bases and J by 1 base, with 14 bases between the two germline ends. The CDR3, as DNA: TGCGCCAGCAGCGGCCGCCGGGACACCCAAGAGACCCAGTACTTC. Encoded protein: CASSGRRDTQETQYF.

Here the CDR3 reads CASSVRTENTEAFF. CDR3 bases: TGTGCCAGCAGCGTCAGGACGGAGAACACTGAAGCTTTCTTT. The chain has TRBV13 and TRBJ1-1; D gene uncertain. Germline V lookup: CDR1 PRHDT, CDR2 FYEKMQ (reference sequence). V dropped 5 bases and J dropped 1 base, with 11 bases sitting between them. The CDR3 is made up of 14 amino acids.

The chain is built from TRBV5-1 and TRBJ2-5; D possibly corresponds to TRBD1 (5 bases). The V end was cut by 4 bases, the J end by 3 bases, with 13 bases between. The length of the CDR3 is 14 residues. Per germline, CDR1 SGHRS and CDR2 YFSETQ. DNA of the CDR3: TGCGCCAGCAGCCATGACAGTGGTAAAGAGACCCAGTACTTC. Protein: CASSHDSGKETQYF.

The chain employs TRBV6-2 or TRBV6-3 and TRBJ2-7; D is ambiguous. The CDR3 covers 14 residues. CDR1 and CDR2 from the germline V gene are MNHEY and SVGEGT. V lost 5 bases and J 0 bases, leaving 11 bases between the germline ends. The CDR3 nucleotides are TGTGCCAGCAGTAATACCCTCCTCTCCTACGAGCAGTACTTC. It specifies CASSNTLLSYEQYF.

The chain couples TRBV4-1 to TRBJ1-2; a weak D match, TRBD1 (6 bases). Germline V CDR1 and CDR2: MGHRA, YSYEKL. This CDR3 comprises 16 residues. Trimming cost V 1 base and J 3 bases, with 15 bases left between them. CDR3: CASSQVGGRRDYGYTF. The CDR3 DNA reads as TGCGCCAGCAGCCAAGTGGGGGGGCGCCGAGACTATGGCTACACCTTC.

The chain recombines TRBV5-5 with TRBJ2-6, with D perhaps TRBD1 (6 bases). The CDR3 runs to 15 residues. V lost 0 bases and J 2 bases, leaving 6 bases between the germline ends. Germline V gene lookup returns CDR1 SGHKS and CDR2 YYEKEE (reference sequence). The CDR3 region is CASSLEGAGANVLTF. In DNA form, the CDR3 reads TGTGCCAGCAGCTTGGAGGGGGCTGGGGCCAACGTCCTGACTTTC.

The chain uses TRBV10-1 and TRBJ2-1; either TRBD1 or TRBD2 may supply D (5 bases each). This CDR3 region has 12 residues. Trimming removed 8 bases from V and 7 bases from J, with 12 bases in between. Germline CDR1 reads WNHNN; CDR2 reads SYGVQD (reference sequence). This CDR3 reads CASGRGVNEQFF. The DNA of the CDR3 is TGCGCCAGCGGCCGAGGGGTAAATGAGCAGTTCTTC.

The J gene is TRBJ2-7, the V gene TRBV6-1; maybe TRBD1 (6 bases). The germline CDR1 and CDR2 sequences are MNHNS and SASEGT. Deletions cut 2 bases from V and 2 bases from J, with 7 bases between. The CDR3 is made up of 13 amino acids. The CDR3 is CASSERGTYEQYF. Here the CDR3 DNA reads TGTGCCAGCAGTGAAAGGGGGACCTACGAGCAGTACTTC.

The gene calls are TRBV28 and TRBJ2-1; D possibly corresponds to TRBD1 (7 bases). The CDR3 runs 15 residues. Trimming removed 4 bases from V and 8 bases from J, with 18 bases in between. CDR1 is MDHEN and CDR2 is SYDVKM in the germline V gene. The CDR3 nucleotides read TGTGCCAGCAGTTCCCAGGGGGGCAGCGCCGATGAGCAGTTCTTC. This sequence encodes CASSSQGGSADEQFF.

V is TRBV18 and J is TRBJ2-2; D gene uncertain. Between the trimmed V and J ends, which lost 4 bases and 2 bases, there was a span of 8 bases. The CDR3 extends over 14 amino acids. Germline V gene sequence: CDR1 KGHSH, CDR2 LQKENI. The CDR3, as DNA: TGTGCCAGCTCACGCGGACCAAACACCGGGGAGCTGTTTTTT. This translates into CASSRGPNTGELFF.

This clone was picked up many times. The V call is TRBV6-5, the J call TRBJ2-2; D not certain. The ends were cut back, 4 bases at V and 5 bases at J, with 2 bases in the middle. The CDR3 totals 11 residues. The germline gives CDR1 MNHEY, CDR2 SVGAGI. In DNA form, the CDR3 reads TGTGCCAGCAGTTCAACCGGGGAGCTGTTTTTT. Its translation: CASSSTGELFF.

The chain couples TRBV4-1 to TRBJ1-3; 8 positions agree with TRBD1. Germline V gene lookup returns CDR1 MGHRA and CDR2 YSYEKL. V lost 9 bases, J lost 0 bases, and 10 bases stayed unmatched. The CDR3 sequence is 16 residues long. The CDR3 DNA reads TGCGCCAGTAGGGCAGGGGGCCCGTTCTCTGGAAACACCATATATTTT. Translating gives CASRAGGPFSGNTIYF.

V is TRBV2 and J is TRBJ2-3; TRBD1 aligns across 9 bases. The CDR3 runs 15 residues. The V gene's germline CDR1 is SNHLY and CDR2 FYNNEI. V shed 6 bases, J shed 1 base, and the junction held 5 bases outside the gene matches. CDR3 protein: CASSRRTGGTDTQYF. The CDR3 DNA reads as TGTGCCAGCAGCAGAAGGACAGGGGGCACAGATACGCAGTATTTT.

The V gene is TRBV7-9, the J gene TRBJ1-4, with 9 bases lining up with TRBD1. This CDR3 is built from 18 residues. Germline V gene data show CDR1 as SEHNR and CDR2 as FQNEAQ (reference sequence). Trimming took 2 bases from V and 1 from J; bases not matched to a gene: 8. CDR3 coding DNA: TGTGCCAGCAGCTTATGGGGACAGGGATTAGTAACTAATGAAAAACTGTTTTTT. Its translation is CASSLWGQGLVTNEKLFF.

The V call is TRBV5-1, the J call TRBJ2-7; TRBD2 matches at 9 bases. J was trimmed by 6 bases and V by 5 bases; bases with no gene match: 9. Germline CDR1 and CDR2: SGHRS and YFSETQ. CDR3 length: 14 residues. In DNA, the CDR3 is TGCGCCAGCAGGGAGAATAGCGGGGGAGGCGAGCAGTACTTC. It encodes CASRENSGGGEQYF.